This T cell receptor beta chain was recovered during a study of monozygotic twins with inflammatory bowel disease. This CDR3 region has 14 residues. Germline V lookup: CDR1 SGHTA, CDR2 FQGNSA. One entry per CDR3 protein, without DNA, is what TCRdb gives after re-calling the 5' RACE reads. The sample table sets out more than 350,000 distinct CDR3 sequences. This chain uses TRBV7-2 with TRBJ2-1. The sequence came from a human donor with ulcerative colitis or Crohn's disease, or a healthy co-twin of an affected twin (not recorded which). The sample consisted of blood. This chain's CDR3 is CASSPSRIHNEQFF.